The clone carrying this TCR beta chain was seen ten or more times. These data belong to a study of regulatory T cells in long-lasting Graves disease. With iRepertoire HTBI primers and Arm-PCR of CDR3 regions, TCR beta libraries were built. TCRdb ran MiXCR on the multiplex PCR reads and lists one entry per CDR3 protein. The sample consists of about 430,000 distinct CDR3 sequences, 21% of them appearing once. Specified time point: persistent/refractory GD, antithyroid drugs over 5 years with positive TRAb. PBMCs provided the RNA from which the TCR library was made. The TCR originated in a female donor with Graves disease. The sequenced sample was peripheral blood mononuclear cells (PBMCs), obtained when the disease was refractory, from a patient treated with antithyroid drugs.

Here the CDR3 reads CSAEETGGVFDGYTF. CDR3 sequence (DNA): TGCAGTGCTGAAGAGACAGGGGGAGTATTTGATGGCTACACCTTC. The chain recombines TRBV20-1 with TRBJ1-2; TRBD1 matches at 9 bases. CDR3 length: 15 residues. From germline, CDR1 is DFQATT and CDR2 SNEGSKA (reference sequence). Trimming removed 5 bases from V and 6 bases from J; junction bases left unmatched: 13.